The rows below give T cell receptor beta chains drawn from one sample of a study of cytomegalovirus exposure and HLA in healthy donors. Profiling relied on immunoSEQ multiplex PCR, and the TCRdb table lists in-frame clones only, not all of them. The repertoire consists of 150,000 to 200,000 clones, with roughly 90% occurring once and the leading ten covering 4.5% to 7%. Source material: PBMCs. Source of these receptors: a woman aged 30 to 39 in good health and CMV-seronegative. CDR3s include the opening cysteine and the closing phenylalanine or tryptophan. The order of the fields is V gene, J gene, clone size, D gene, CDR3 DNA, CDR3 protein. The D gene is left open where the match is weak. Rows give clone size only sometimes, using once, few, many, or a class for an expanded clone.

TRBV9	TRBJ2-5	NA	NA	TGTGCCAGCAGCGTAGGGGGGCCCCCCGAGGAGACCCAGTACTTC	CASSVGGPPEETQYF
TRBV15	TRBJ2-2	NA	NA	TGTGCCACCAGCAGAGAAAACAGGGGAGGCGGGGAGCTGTTTTTT	CATSRENRGGGELFF
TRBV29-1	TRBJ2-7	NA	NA	TGCAGCGTTGGTAGTACCTACGAGCAGTACTTC	CSVGSTYEQYF
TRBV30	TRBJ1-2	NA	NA	TGTGCCTGGAGGATAAGGTCTGCTGGCTACACCTTC	CAWRIRSAGYTF
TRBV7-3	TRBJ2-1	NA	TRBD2	TGTGCCAGCAGCCCCTCCCTGGGACTACATCGCAATGAGCAGTTCTTC	CASSPSLGLHRNEQFF
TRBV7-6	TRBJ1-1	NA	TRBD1	TGTGCCAGCAGTTATACGGGACAGGGGGCGAACACTGAAGCTTTCTTT	CASSYTGQGANTEAFF
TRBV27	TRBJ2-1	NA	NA	TGTGCCAGCAGTTTATCGACAACCAATGAGCAGTTCTTC	CASSLSTTNEQFF
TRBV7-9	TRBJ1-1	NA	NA	TGTGCCAGCAGCGACCAGGGGCTTACGAGGAACACTGAAGCTTTCTTT	CASSDQGLTRNTEAFF
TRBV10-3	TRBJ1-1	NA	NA	TGTGCCATCAGTGCAACGCAGGGCAACACTGAAGCTTTCTTT	CAISATQGNTEAFF
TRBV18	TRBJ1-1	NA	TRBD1	TGTGCCAGCTCCGGGACAGGGGACACTGAAGCTTTCTTT	CASSGTGDTEAFF
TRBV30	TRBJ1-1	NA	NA	TGTGCCTGGAGCCCTCGGACAGTAGAAGCTTTCTTT	CAWSPRTVEAFF
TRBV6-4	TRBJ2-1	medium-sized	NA	TGTGCCAGCAGTGACTCGGGACACTCCTACAATGAGCAGTTCTTC	CASSDSGHSYNEQFF
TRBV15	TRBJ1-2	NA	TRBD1	TGTGCCACCAGCAGAGACAGGGGGATGACTGGCTACACCTTC	CATSRDRGMTGYTF
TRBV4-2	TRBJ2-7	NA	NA	TGTGCCAGCAGCCAAGATTTGGCCTACGAGCAGTACTTC	CASSQDLAYEQYF
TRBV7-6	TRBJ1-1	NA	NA	TGTGCCAGCAGCTTAGAAACGTTGGCCATGAACACTGAAGCTTTCTTT	CASSLETLAMNTEAFF
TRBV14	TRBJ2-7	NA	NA	TGTGCCAGCAGCCAAGGCGGGACAGCCGGGACCCGTTCGATCTTC	CASSQGGTAGTRSIF
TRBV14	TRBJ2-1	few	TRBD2	TGTGCCAGCAGCCCCACGGCTAGCGGGGGCAATGAGCAGTTCTTC	CASSPTASGGNEQFF
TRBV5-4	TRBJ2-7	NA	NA	TGTGCCAGCAGCAAGGGGGGGTATTCTCCATACGAGCAGTACTTC	CASSKGGYSPYEQYF
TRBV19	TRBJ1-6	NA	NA	TGTGCCAGCTCCCGGGACAACCAACCTAATTCACCCCTCCACTTT	CASSRDNQPNSPLHF
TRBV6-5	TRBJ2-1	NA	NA	TGTGCCAGCACAGGGCCAGGGGGGCACAATGAGCAGTTCTTC	CASTGPGGHNEQFF
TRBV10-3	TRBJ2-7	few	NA	TGTGCCATCAGAGATGGGACGGTATCCTACGAGCAGTACTTC	CAIRDGTVSYEQYF
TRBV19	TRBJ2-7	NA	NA	TGTGCCAGTGAGGAGGGCTACGAGCAGTACTTC	CASEEGYEQYF